The sequence of this TCR delta chain was determined in a study of Vδ1+ human thymocytes. Study observations and caveats: Thymic TRG and TRD repertoires appeared highly polyclonal, with Gaussian CDR3 length distributions.

The V segment lost 0 bases and the J segment 0 bases; nucleotides outside the gene matches: 22. The CDR3 runs to 22 residues. Germline V gene sequence: CDR1 TSWWSYY, CDR2 QGS. Extracted RNA was reverse transcribed into cDNA. The CDR3 regions were amplified by multiplex PCR from V-gene primers to a constant-region primer. TCRdb fed the multiplex PCR reads to CATT. The table includes around 76,000 delta-chain clones, 30% to 40% detected once. The count of this clone is one. Its antigen is currently unknown. Sequenced input: Vdelta1+ gamma-delta thymocytes from the thymus. Documented subset: FACS-sorted CD3+ TCRalphabeta- TCRVdelta1+ TCRVdelta2- thymocytes. The chain uses TRDV1 and TRDJ1; 7 bases map to TRDD3. The sequence was collected from a boy under two years old who had congenital heart surgery. The CDR3 DNA is TGTGCTCTTGGGGAACTAGAAACCTGGCGGATACGCGGTAGGAGGTACACCGATAAACTCATCTTT. It yields the protein CALGELETWRIRGRRYTDKLIF.